Here is one TCR beta chain with its context. Its matching antigen is unknown. The sample originates from a study of CD8+ T cells in alopecia areata. Overall study findings and caveats: Tofacitinib significantly lowered scalp clonality and expanded CD8+ clones among the top 100. In lesional scalp, particularly from alopecia totalis/universalis, clonality was higher than in normal scalp.

Germline CDR1 MNHEY, CDR2 SMNVEV (reference sequence). This CDR3 has 14 residues. The V end was cut by 5 bases, the J end by 7 bases, with 15 bases between. cDNA prepared by RNA extraction and subsequent reverse transcription served as the template for sequencing. Sequencing used immunoSEQ multiplex PCR; TCRdb keeps in-frame clones, though not all of them. The table has 80,000 or so clones, around 67% seen once. Treatment: oral pan-JAK inhibitor, 5-10 mg twice daily. Alopecia areata patients provided lesional scalp punch biopsies and peripheral blood. Sequencing used CD8+ T cells sorted from blood, obtained at week 24, from a patient treated with tofacitinib. The receptor's source is a human donor with alopecia areata. The chain has TRBV27 and TRBJ2-1, with D perhaps matching TRBD1 or TRBD2 (5 bases each). The CDR3 bases are TGTGCCAGCAGTCTGGGGACCGCCAGGAATGAGCAGTTCTTC. Translation gives CASSLGTARNEQFF.